This T cell receptor beta chain derives from a study of identical twins. Study outcomes and limitations: Twins shared beta out-of-frame sequences in excess, but this excess was weaker. Models underestimated how often monozygotic twins shared out-of-frame TCR alpha. Invariant MAIT and iNKT cells are populations that could partly confound zero-insertion analyses.

TCRdb reprocessed the 5' RACE reads with MiXCR, giving one entry per CDR3 protein. The sample has 1.5 million to 2 million distinct CDR3 sequences, 32% seen once. Regarding this clonotype: What it binds is unknown.

Trimming shortened V by 1 base and J by 3 bases, and 7 bases separated the two germline ends. CDR3 length equals 14 residues. The germline CDR1 and CDR2 sequences are MNHNS and SASEGT. The sample taken for sequencing was cord blood. The J gene is TRBJ1-5, the V gene TRBV6-1; D is unresolved. The receptor was derived from a newborn girl in good health. CDR3 DNA sequence: TGTGCCAGCAGTGAAGTCACGTCCAATCAGCCCCAGCATTTT. Translation gives CASSEVTSNQPQHF.